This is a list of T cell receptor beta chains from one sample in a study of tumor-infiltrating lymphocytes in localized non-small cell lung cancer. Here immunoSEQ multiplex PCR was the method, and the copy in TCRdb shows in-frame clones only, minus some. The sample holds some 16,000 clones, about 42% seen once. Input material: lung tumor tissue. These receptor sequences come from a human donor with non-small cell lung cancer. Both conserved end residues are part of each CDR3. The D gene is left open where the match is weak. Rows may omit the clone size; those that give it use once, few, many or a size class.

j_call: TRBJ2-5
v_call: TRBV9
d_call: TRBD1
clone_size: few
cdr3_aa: CASSRRTGVGEETQYF
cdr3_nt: TGTGCCAGCAGCAGACGGACAGGGGTAGGGGAAGAGACCCAGTACTTC

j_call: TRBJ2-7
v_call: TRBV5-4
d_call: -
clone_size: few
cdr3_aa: CASSLGGRGRFYEQYF
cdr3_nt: TGTGCCAGCAGCTTGGGCGGCAGGGGAAGATTCTACGAGCAGTACTTC

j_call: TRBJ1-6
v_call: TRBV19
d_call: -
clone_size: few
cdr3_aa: CASSRSSRANGGMALHF
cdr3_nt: TGTGCCAGTAGTAGATCGAGCCGGGCCAATGGGGGGATGGCCCTCCACTTT

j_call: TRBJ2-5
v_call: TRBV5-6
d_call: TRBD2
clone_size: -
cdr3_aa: CASSRGGRVAETQYF
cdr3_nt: TGTGCCAGCAGCCGGGGGGGTAGGGTGGCAGAGACCCAGTACTTC

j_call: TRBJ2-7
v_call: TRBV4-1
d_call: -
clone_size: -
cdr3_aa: CASSYSTDAYEQYF
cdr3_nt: TGCGCCAGCAGCTATTCTACGGACGCCTACGAGCAGTACTTC

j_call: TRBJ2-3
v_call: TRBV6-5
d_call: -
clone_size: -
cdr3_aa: CASRSSSTDTQYF
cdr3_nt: TGTGCCAGCAGGAGTTCTAGCACAGATACGCAGTATTTT

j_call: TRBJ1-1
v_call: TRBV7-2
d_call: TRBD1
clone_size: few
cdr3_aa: CASSLVLGQGAFF
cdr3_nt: TGTGCCAGCAGCTTAGTGTTAGGACAGGGAGCTTTCTTT

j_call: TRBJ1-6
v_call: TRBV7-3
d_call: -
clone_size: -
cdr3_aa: CASSVGRGNSPLHF
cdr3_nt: TGTGCCAGCAGCGTGGGCAGGGGTAATTCACCCCTCCACTTT

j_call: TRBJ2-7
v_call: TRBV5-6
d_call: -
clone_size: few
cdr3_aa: CASSLGVGEQYF
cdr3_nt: TGTGCCAGCAGCTTGGGGGTGGGCGAGCAGTACTTC

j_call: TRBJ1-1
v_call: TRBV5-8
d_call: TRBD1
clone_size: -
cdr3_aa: CASSLGDRGLMNTEAFF
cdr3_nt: TGTGCCAGCAGCTTGGGGGACAGGGGGCTAATGAACACTGAAGCTTTCTTT

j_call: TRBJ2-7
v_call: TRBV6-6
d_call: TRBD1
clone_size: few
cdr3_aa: CASNQDRGHEQYF
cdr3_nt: TGTGCCAGCAATCAGGACAGGGGGCACGAGCAGTACTTC

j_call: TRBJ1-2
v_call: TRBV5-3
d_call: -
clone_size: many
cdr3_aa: CASSTTGNNYGYTF
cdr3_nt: TGTGCCAGCAGCACCACCGGGAATAACTATGGCTACACCTTC

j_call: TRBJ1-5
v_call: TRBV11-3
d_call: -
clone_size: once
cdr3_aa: CASSLANSLNQPQHF
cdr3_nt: TGTGCCAGCAGCTTAGCGAACAGCCTCAATCAGCCCCAGCATTTT

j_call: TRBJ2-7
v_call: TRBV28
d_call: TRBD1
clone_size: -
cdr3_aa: CASSSGAGGLSEQYF
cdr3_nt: TGTGCCAGCAGCTCAGGGGCAGGGGGCTTAAGCGAGCAGTACTTC

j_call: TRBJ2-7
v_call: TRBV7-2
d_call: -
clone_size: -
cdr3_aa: CASSLVISGTWDEQYF
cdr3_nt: TGTGCCAGCAGCTTAGTAATATCGGGGACTTGGGACGAGCAGTACTTC

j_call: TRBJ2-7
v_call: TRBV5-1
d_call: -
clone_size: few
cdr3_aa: CASSLGNSYEQYF
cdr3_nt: TGCGCCAGCAGCTTGGGCAACTCCTACGAGCAGTACTTC

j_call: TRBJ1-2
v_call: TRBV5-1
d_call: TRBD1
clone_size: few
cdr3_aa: CASSQTGFGYGYTF
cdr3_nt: TGCGCCAGCAGCCAGACAGGGTTTGGCTATGGCTACACCTTC

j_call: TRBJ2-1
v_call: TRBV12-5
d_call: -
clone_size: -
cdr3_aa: CASGLVLDGYALWNEQFF
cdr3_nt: TGTGCTAGTGGTTTGGTACTTGATGGGTATGCGTTGTGGAATGAGCAGTTCTTC

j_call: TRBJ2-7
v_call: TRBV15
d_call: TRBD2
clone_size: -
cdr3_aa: CATSREWGEGLAIEQYF
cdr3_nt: TGTGCCACCAGCAGAGAGTGGGGAGAAGGACTAGCGATCGAGCAGTACTTC

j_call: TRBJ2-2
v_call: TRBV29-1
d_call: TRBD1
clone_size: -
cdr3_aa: CSARGAQGAAGELFF
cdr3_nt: TGCAGCGCAAGGGGCGCCCAGGGGGCCGCCGGGGAGCTGTTTTTT

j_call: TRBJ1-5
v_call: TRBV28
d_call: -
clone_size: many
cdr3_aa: CASSHNQPQHF
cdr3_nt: TGTGCCAGCAGTCATAATCAGCCCCAGCATTTT

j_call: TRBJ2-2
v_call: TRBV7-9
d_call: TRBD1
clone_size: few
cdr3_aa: CASSPRTGRTGELFF
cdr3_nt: TGTGCCAGCAGCCCCAGGACAGGGAGGACCGGGGAGCTGTTTTTT

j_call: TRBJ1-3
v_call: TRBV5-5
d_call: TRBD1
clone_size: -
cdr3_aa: CASSWDSFSGNTIYF
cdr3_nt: TGTGCCAGCAGCTGGGACAGCTTCTCTGGAAACACCATATATTTT

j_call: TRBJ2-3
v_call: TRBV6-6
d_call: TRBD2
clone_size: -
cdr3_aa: CASSSRSGGAPDTQYF
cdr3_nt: TGTGCCAGCAGTTCCCGAAGCGGGGGGGCACCAGATACGCAGTATTTT

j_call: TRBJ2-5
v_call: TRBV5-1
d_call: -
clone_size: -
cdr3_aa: CASSFGQANQETQYF
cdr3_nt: TGCGCCAGCAGCTTTGGGCAGGCAAACCAAGAGACCCAGTACTTC

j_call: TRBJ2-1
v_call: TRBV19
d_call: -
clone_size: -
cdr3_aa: CASSQGLGHGDEQFF
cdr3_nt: TGTGCCAGTAGTCAAGGTTTGGGACACGGCGATGAGCAGTTCTTC

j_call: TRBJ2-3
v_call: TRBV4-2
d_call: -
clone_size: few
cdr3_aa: CASSARGATDTQYF
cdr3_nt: TGTGCCAGCAGCGCTAGGGGGGCCACAGATACGCAGTATTTT

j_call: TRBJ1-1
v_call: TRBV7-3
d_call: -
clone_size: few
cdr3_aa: CASSPTGSEAEAFF
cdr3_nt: TGTGCCAGCAGCCCGACAGGCTCCGAGGCTGAAGCTTTCTTT

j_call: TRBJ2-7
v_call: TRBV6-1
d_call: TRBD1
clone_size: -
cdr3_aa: CASSTRQGSGWYF
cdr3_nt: TGTGCCAGCAGTACCCGACAGGGTTCCGGGTGGTACTTC

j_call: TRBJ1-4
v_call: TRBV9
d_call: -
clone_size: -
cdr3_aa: CASSVGGGFYEKLFF
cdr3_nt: TGTGCCAGCAGCGTAGGGGGGGGCTTTTATGAAAAACTGTTTTTT

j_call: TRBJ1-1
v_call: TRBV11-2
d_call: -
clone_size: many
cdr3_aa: CASSPYRSFSTEAFF
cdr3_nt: TGTGCCAGCAGCCCCTACAGATCCTTTAGCACTGAAGCTTTCTTT

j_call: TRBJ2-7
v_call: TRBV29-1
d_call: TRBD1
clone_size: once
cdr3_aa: CSVPGTGSSYEQYF
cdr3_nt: TGCAGCGTACCCGGGACAGGGAGCTCCTACGAGCAGTACTTC

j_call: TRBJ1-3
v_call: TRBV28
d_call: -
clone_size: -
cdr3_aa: CATQGTGNTIYF
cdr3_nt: TGTGCCACCCAAGGTACTGGAAACACCATATATTTT

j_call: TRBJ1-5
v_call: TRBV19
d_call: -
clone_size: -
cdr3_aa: CASTVSYQPQHF
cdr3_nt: TGTGCCAGTACCGTCTCCTATCAGCCCCAGCATTTT

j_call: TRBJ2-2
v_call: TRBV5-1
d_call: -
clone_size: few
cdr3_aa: CASSPWEGIITGELFF
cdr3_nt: TGTGCCAGCAGCCCCTGGGAAGGGATAATTACCGGGGAGCTGTTTTTT

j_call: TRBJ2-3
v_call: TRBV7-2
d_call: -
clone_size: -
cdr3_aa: CASSSDFSRDTQYF
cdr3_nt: TGTGCCAGCAGCTCAGACTTTAGCCGGGATACGCAGTATTTT

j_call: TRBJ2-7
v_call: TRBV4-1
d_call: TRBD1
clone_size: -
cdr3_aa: CASAQGAWYEQYF
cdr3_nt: TGCGCCAGCGCGCAGGGGGCATGGTACGAGCAGTACTTC

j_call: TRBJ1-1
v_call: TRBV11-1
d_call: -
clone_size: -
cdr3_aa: CASSPEGRMIEAFF
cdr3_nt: TGTGCCAGCAGCCCTGAGGGGCGGATGATTGAAGCTTTCTTT

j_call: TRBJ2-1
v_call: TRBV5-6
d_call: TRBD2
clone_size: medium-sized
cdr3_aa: CASSRGGGQNEQFF
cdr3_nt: TGTGCCAGCAGCCGGGGGGGCGGACAAAATGAGCAGTTCTTC

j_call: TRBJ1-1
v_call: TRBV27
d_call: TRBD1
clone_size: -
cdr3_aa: CASSRDSSNTEAFF
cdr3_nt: TGTGCCAGCAGCCGGGACAGCTCGAACACTGAAGCTTTCTTT

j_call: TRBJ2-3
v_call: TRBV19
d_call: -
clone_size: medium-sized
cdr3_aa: CASSKGGIDTQYF
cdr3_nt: TGTGCCAGTAGTAAAGGGGGTATAGATACGCAGTATTTT

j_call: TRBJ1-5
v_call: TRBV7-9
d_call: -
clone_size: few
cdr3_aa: CASSLEGGRQPQHF
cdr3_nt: TGTGCCAGCAGCTTAGAAGGGGGGCGACAGCCCCAGCATTTT

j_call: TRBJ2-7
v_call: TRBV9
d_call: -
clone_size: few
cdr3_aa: CASSPRAGQPEQYF
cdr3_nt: TGTGCCAGCAGCCCGAGGGCCGGACAACCCGAGCAGTACTTC

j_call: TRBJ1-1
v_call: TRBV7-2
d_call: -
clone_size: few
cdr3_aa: CASSALRGAEAFF
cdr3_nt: TGTGCCAGCAGCGCCTTAAGAGGGGCTGAAGCTTTCTTT

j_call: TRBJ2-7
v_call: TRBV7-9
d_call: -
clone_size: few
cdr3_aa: CASSLDAGSFYEQYF
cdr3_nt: TGTGCCAGCAGCTTAGACGCGGGCTCTTTCTACGAGCAGTACTTC

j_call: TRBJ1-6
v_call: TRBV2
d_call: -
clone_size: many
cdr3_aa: CASMAPGTRYNSPLHF
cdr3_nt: TGTGCCAGCATGGCCCCAGGGACACGGTATAATTCACCCCTCCACTTT

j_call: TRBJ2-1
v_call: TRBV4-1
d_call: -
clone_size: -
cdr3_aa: CASSQTTRVNNEQFF
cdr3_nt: TGCGCCAGCAGCCAAACAACCAGGGTCAACAATGAGCAGTTCTTC

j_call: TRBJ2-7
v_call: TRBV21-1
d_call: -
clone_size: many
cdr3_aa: CASSTRSPPGAPYEQYF
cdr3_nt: TGTGCCAGCAGCACCCGATCACCCCCGGGGGCTCCCTACGAGCAGTACTTC

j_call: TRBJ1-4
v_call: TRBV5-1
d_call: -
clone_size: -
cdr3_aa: CASSSPGLRQGNEKLFF
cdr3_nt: TGCGCCAGCAGCTCCCCGGGACTCCGGCAGGGTAATGAAAAACTGTTTTTT

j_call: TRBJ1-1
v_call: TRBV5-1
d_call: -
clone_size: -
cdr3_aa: CASSLVGTNTEAFF
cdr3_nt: TGCGCCAGCAGCTTGGTTGGGACCAACACTGAAGCTTTCTTT